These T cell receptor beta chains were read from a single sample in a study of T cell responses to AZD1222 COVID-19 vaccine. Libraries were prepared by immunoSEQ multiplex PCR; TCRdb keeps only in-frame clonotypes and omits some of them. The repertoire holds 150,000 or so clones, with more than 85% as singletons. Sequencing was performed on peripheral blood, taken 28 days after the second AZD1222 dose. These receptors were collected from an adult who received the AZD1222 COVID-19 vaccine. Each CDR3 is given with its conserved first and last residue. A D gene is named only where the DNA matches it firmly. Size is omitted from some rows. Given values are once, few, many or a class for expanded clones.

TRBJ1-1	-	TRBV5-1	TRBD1	CASSPWTGTDTEAFF	TGCGCCAGCAGCCCGTGGACAGGGACCGACACTGAAGCTTTCTTT
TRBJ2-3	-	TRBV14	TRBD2	CASSQRTSGTDTQYF	TGTGCCAGCAGCCAAAGGACTAGCGGGACAGATACGCAGTATTTT
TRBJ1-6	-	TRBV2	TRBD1	CASSLQGAQGPLHF	TGTGCCAGCAGTCTACAGGGGGCGCAGGGTCCCCTCCACTTT
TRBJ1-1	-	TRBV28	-	CASNWGDTEAFF	TGTGCCAGCAATTGGGGGGACACTGAAGCTTTCTTT
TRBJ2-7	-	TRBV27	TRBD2	CASSYSGSGYEQYF	TGTGCCAGCAGTTACAGCGGGAGTGGGTACGAGCAGTACTTC
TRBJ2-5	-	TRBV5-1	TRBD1	CASSFRGSQETQYF	TGCGCCAGCAGCTTCAGGGGGTCCCAAGAGACCCAGTACTTC
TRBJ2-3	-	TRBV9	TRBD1	CASSVDADRGDTQYF	TGTGCCAGCAGCGTAGATGCAGACAGGGGGGATACGCAGTATTTT
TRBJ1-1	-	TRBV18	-	CASSPQGSMNTEAFF	TGTGCCAGCTCACCACAGGGATCCATGAACACTGAAGCTTTCTTT
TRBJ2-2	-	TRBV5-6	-	CASSVGHPVNAGELFF	TGTGCCAGCAGCGTGGGCCACCCAGTAAATGCCGGGGAGCTGTTTTTT
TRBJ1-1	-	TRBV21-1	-	CASSKKGYCTEAFF	TGTGCCAGCAGCAAAAAGGGTTACTGCACTGAAGCTTTCTTT
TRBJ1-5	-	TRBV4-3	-	CASSQGRYQPQHF	TGCGCCAGCAGCCAAGGCCGTTATCAGCCCCAGCATTTT
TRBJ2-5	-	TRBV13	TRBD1	CASSFGQVQETQYF	TGTGCCAGCAGCTTCGGACAGGTCCAAGAGACCCAGTACTTC
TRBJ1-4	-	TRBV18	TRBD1	CASSPGQGYEKLFF	TGTGCCAGCTCACCGGGACAGGGGTATGAAAAACTGTTTTTT
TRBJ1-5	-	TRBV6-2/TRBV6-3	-	CASSSGKLSNQPQHF	TGTGCCAGCAGTTCTGGCAAGCTTAGCAATCAGCCCCAGCATTTT
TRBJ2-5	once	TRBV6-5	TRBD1	CASSLGTAQETQYF	TGTGCCAGCAGCCTTGGGACAGCGCAAGAGACCCAGTACTTC
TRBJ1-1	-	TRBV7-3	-	CASKPSGTADEAFF	TGTGCCAGCAAACCGTCAGGGACGGCGGATGAAGCTTTCTTT
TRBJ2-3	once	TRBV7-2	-	CASSLELADTDTQYF	TGTGCCAGCAGCTTAGAACTAGCTGACACAGATACGCAGTATTTT
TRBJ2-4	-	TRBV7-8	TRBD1	CASSLNDRDGKNIQYF	TGTGCCAGCAGCCTAAATGACAGGGATGGTAAAAACATTCAGTACTTC
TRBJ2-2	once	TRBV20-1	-	CSASSGRLFPGELFF	TGCAGTGCTAGTTCTGGCCGGTTGTTCCCCGGGGAGCTGTTTTTT
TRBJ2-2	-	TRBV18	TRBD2	CASSPAGAGAGELFF	TGTGCCAGCTCACCCGCGGGAGCGGGGGCCGGGGAGCTGTTTTTT
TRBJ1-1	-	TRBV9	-	CASSVAPRPMRAFF	TGTGCCAGCAGCGTAGCCCCCCGACCTATGCGCGCTTTCTTT
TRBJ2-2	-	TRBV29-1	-	CSVVGQVGGLNTGELFF	TGCAGCGTTGTCGGACAGGTCGGAGGGTTGAACACCGGGGAGCTGTTTTTT
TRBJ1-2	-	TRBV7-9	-	CASSLAVSNYGYTF	TGTGCCAGCAGCTTAGCGGTCAGTAACTATGGCTACACCTTC
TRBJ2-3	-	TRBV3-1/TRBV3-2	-	CASSPRGGASTDTQYF	TGTGCCAGCAGCCCAAGGGGCGGTGCTAGCACAGATACGCAGTATTTT
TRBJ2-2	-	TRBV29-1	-	CSVDPTNTGELFF	TGCAGCGTTGATCCCACAAACACCGGGGAGCTGTTTTTT
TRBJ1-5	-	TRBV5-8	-	CASSLKGGQQPQHF	TGTGCCAGCAGCTTGAAAGGGGGTCAACAGCCCCAGCATTTT
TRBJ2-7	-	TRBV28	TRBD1	CASSWGGQGFLYEQYF	TGTGCCAGCAGTTGGGGGGGACAGGGTTTTCTCTACGAGCAGTACTTC
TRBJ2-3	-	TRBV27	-	CASSTLASTDTQYF	TGTGCCAGCAGTACACTAGCTTCCACAGATACGCAGTATTTT
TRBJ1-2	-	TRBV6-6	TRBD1	CASSYSEQGSQGYTF	TGTGCCAGCAGTTACTCTGAACAGGGGTCCCAGGGCTACACCTTC
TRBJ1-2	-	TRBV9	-	CASSVVGGYGYTF	TGTGCCAGCAGCGTCGTGGGGGGCTATGGCTACACCTTC
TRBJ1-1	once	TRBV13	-	CASSSRLNTEAFF	TGTGCCAGCAGCTCTCGGTTGAACACTGAAGCTTTCTTT
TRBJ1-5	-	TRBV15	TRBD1	CATSPRTGGSLRQPQHF	TGTGCCACCAGCCCACGGACAGGGGGCAGTTTGCGGCAGCCCCAGCATTTT
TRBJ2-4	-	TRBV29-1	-	CSVAKGQANIQYF	TGCAGCGTTGCAAAGGGACAAGCAAACATTCAGTACTTC
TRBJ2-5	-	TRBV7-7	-	CASSQLPQETQYF	TGTGCTAGCAGCCAGCTTCCACAAGAGACCCAGTACTTC
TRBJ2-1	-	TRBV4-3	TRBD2	CASSQLTSGVYNEQFF	TGCGCCAGCAGCCAGTTGACTAGCGGGGTATACAATGAGCAGTTCTTC
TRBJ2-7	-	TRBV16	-	CASSQSNRIYEQYF	TGTGCCAGCAGCCAATCCAACAGAATCTACGAGCAGTACTTC
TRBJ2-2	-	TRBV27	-	CASRTANTGELFF	TGTGCCAGCAGAACAGCGAACACCGGGGAGCTGTTTTTT
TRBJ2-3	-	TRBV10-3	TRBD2	CAISWGGGYTDTQYF	TGTGCCATCAGTTGGGGCGGGGGTTACACAGATACGCAGTATTTT